This T cell receptor beta chain was observed in a study of T-cell memory formation after mild COVID-19. The study, taken as a whole, reports: CD4+ contracting clones were found mainly in CM and EM, and CD8+ ones in EMRA.

Losses at the gene ends were 5 bases for V and 6 bases for J; bases not matched to a gene: 13. This CDR3 spans 16 amino acids. Germline V gene sequence: CDR1 LGHNA, CDR2 YNFKEQ. Concerning this clonotype: Its specificity is unknown.

From the 5' RACE reads, TCRdb called clonotypes with MiXCR, one entry per CDR3 protein. The sample yields 540,000 or so distinct CDR3 sequences, just over 20% seen once. The clonotype comes from an adult woman who had mild COVID-19 (a few samples of this study predate the infection). Cell type and time point are not known. The V gene is TRBV4-2, the J gene TRBJ2-3, with 8 bases aligning to TRBD2. The sequenced material came from PBMCs or a T cell subset sorted from them (not recorded which). CDR3 protein: CASSSRAGGTRDTQYF. The CDR3 DNA is TGTGCCAGCAGCTCTCGGGCGGGGGGTACCAGGGATACGCAGTATTTT.